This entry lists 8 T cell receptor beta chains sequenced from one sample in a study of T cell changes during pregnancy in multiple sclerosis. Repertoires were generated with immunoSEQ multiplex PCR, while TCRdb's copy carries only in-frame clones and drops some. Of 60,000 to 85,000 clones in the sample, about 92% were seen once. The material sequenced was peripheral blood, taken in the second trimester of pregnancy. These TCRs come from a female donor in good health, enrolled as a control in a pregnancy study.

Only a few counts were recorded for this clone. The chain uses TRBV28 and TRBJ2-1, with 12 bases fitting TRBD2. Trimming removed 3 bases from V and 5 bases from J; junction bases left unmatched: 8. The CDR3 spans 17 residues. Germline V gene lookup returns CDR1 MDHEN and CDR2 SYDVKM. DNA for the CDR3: TGTGCCAGCAGTTTGTGGACTAGCGGGACGGGGAACAATGAGCAGTTCTTC. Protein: CASSLWTSGTGNNEQFF.

CDR3 sequence: CASSLLQERGGELFF. The CDR3 DNA is TGTGCCAGCAGTTTATTACAGGAAAGAGGCGGGGAGCTGTTTTTT. This rearrangement joins TRBV28 to TRBJ2-2, with D perhaps matching TRBD1 (5 bases). The V gene lost 1 base and the J gene lost 7 bases, with 13 bases spanning the gap. This CDR3 comprises 15 residues. Germline-derived CDR1 and CDR2 are MDHEN and SYDVKM.

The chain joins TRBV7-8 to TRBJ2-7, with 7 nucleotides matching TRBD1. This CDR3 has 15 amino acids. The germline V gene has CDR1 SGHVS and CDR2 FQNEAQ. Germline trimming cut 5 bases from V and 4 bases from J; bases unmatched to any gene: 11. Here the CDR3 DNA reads TGTGCCAGCAGCGCAACCGGGACAGTTTTTTACGAGCAGTACTTC. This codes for CASSATGTVFYEQYF. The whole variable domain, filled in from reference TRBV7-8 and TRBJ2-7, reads GAGVSQSPRYKVAKRGQDVALRCDPISGHVSLFWYQQALGQGPEFLTYFQNEAQLDKSGLPSDRFFAERPEGSVSTLKIQRTQQEDSAVYLCASSATGTVFYEQYFGPGTRLTVT.

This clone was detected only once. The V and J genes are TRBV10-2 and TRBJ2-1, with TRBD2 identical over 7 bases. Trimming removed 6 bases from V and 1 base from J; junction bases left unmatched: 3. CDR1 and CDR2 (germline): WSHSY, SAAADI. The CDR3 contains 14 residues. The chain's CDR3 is CASRVGGSYNEQFF. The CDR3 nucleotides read TGCGCCAGCAGAGTGGGGGGGTCCTACAATGAGCAGTTCTTC.

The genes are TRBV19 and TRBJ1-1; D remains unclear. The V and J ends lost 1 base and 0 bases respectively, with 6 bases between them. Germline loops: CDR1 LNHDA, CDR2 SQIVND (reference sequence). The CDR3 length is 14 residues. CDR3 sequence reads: CASSIAGLNTEAFF. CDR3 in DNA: TGTGCCAGTAGTATAGCAGGCTTGAACACTGAAGCTTTCTTT.

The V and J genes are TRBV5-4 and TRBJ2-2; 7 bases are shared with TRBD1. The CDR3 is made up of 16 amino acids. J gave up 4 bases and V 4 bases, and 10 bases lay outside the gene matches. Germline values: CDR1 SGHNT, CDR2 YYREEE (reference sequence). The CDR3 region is CASSQGQTIPTGELFF. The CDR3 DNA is TGTGCCAGCAGCCAGGGACAGACGATCCCCACCGGGGAGCTGTTTTTT.

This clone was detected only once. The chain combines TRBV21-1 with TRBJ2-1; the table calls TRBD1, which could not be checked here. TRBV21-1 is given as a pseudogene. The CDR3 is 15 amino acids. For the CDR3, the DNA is TGTGCCAGCAGCAAAGGGGGGACACATAACAATGAGCAGTTCTTC. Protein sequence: CASSKGGTHNNEQFF.

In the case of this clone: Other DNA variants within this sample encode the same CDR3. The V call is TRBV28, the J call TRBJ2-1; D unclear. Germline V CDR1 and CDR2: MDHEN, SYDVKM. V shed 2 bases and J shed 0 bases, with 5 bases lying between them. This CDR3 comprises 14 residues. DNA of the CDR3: TGTGCCAGCAGTTTAACCGGCTCCTACAATGAGCAGTTCTTC. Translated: CASSLTGSYNEQFF.